This T cell receptor beta chain was sequenced for a study of blood T cell repertoires in COVID-19. This clone was recorded once. Data came from immunoSEQ multiplex PCR; TCRdb stores just in-frame clones and leaves some out. This sample has around 260,000 clones, with around 83% found just once. Germline lookup yields CDR1 LGHDT and CDR2 YNNKEL (reference sequence). V gave up 8 bases and J gave up 5 bases; unmatched junction bases: 8. The CDR3 has 14 amino acids. The J gene is TRBJ2-7, the V gene TRBV3-1 (or the pseudogene TRBV3-2), with TRBD2 matching 11 bases. The source is a man aged 18 to 29 with active or convalescent COVID-19. Sequencing used peripheral blood. The CDR3 DNA reads as TGTGCCAGCGAACACCTAGCGGGGGGAAACGAGCAGTACTTC. It codes for CASEHLAGGNEQYF.